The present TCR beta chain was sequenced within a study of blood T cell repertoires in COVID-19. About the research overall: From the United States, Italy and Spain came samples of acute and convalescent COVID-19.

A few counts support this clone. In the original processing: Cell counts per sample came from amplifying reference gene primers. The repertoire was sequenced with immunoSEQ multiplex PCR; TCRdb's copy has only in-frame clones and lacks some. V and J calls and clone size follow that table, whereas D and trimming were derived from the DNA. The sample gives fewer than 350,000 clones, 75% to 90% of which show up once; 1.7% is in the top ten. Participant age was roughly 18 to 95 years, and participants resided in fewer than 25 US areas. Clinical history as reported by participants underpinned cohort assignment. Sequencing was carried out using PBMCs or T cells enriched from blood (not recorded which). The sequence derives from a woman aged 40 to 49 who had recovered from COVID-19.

CDR3: CASSSQGAFYGYTF. The CDR3 region has the DNA TGTGCCAGCAGCTCCCAGGGGGCGTTCTATGGCTACACCTTC. This chain connects TRBV7-9 to TRBJ1-2; 8 positions agree with TRBD1. CDR1 is SEHNR, CDR2 FQNEAQ, per germline (reference sequence). The CDR3 is 14 residues long. The ends lost 4 bases at V and 4 bases at J; junction bases unmatched: 5.